Included here is one T cell receptor (beta chain) sequence, with context. The antigen is not known. This record belongs to a study of T cell responses to AZD1222 COVID-19 vaccine. TCRdb's table, derived via immunoSEQ multiplex PCR, lists solely in-frame clones and lacks some. Among roughly 200,000 clones listed, 85% to 95% were seen once. Findings of the study overall: Just 5 to 7 AZD1222 recipients tested seropositive at baseline.

Trimming left V 5 bases short and J 0 bases short, with 3 bases between. Germline lookup yields CDR1 SGHDT and CDR2 YYEEEE. The CDR3 contains 11 residues. The source of this sequence is an adult in good health. This chain joins TRBV5-6 and TRBJ2-7; the D is unclear. The sequencing here drew on peripheral blood, taken on day 0 of MenACWY control vaccination. In nucleotides, the CDR3 is TGTGCCAGCAGTATCTCCTACGAGCAGTACTTC. Its protein product is CASSISYEQYF.